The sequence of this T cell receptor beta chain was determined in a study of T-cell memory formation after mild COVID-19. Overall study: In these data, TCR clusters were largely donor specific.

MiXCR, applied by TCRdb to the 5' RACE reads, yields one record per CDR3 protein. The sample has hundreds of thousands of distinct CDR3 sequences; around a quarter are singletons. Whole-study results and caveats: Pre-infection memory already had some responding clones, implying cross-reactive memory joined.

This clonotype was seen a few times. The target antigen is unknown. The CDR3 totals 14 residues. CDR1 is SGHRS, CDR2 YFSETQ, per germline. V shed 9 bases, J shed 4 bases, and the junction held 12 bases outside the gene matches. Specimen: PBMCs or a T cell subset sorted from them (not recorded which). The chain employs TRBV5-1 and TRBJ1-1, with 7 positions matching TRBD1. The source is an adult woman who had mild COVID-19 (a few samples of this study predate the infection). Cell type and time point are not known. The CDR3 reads CATAEGAAGTEAFF. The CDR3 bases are TGCGCCACAGCTGAGGGGGCGGCGGGCACTGAAGCTTTCTTT.